What follows are 32 T cell receptor beta chains derived from one specimen sequenced in a study of cytomegalovirus exposure and HLA in healthy donors. The PCR used 60 Vbeta and 13 Jbeta primers. Produced via immunoSEQ multiplex PCR; TCRdb's table is partial and in-frame only. Counted here are about 190,000 clones, approximately 79% occurring once; the ten biggest clones make up roughly 1.6%. Sequencing was performed on PBMCs. All receptors come from a woman under 30 in good health and CMV-seronegative.

This chain joins TRBV7-3 and TRBJ2-5; TRBD2 matches 8 bases. V lost 1 base, J lost 0 bases, and 1 base stayed unmatched. The CDR3 consists of 15 residues. Germline loops: CDR1 SGHTA, CDR2 FQGTGA. The CDR3 reads CASSLSGRHQETQYF. The CDR3, as DNA: TGTGCCAGCAGCTTAAGCGGGAGGCACCAAGAGACCCAGTACTTC. The full variable domain, completed using reference TRBV7-3 and TRBJ2-5, is GAGVSQTPSNKVTEKGKYVELRCDPISGHTALYWYRQSLGQGPEFLIYFQGTGAADDSGLPNDRFFAVRPEGSVSTLKIQRTERGDSAVYLCASSLSGRHQETQYFGPGTRLLVL.

The V and J genes are TRBV4-1 and TRBJ1-1; D possibly corresponds to TRBD1 (6 bases). Looked up from germline, CDR1 is MGHRA and CDR2 is YSYEKL. The CDR3 length is 14 residues. V gave up 5 bases and J gave up 1 base, with 11 bases separating them. The CDR3 sequence: CASSTTGANTEAFF. As DNA, the CDR3 is TGCGCCAGCAGCACGACAGGAGCGAACACTGAAGCTTTCTTT.

J is TRBJ2-2 and V is TRBV4-2; D is ambiguous. The length of the CDR3 is 15 residues. V lost 1 base and J 6 bases, leaving 12 bases between the germline ends. Germline loops: CDR1 LGHNA, CDR2 YNFKEQ. The CDR3, as DNA: TGTGCCAGCAGCCAAGCCCTATGGAGCTCCGGGGAGCTGTTTTTT. Residues: CASSQALWSSGELFF.

This chain links TRBV19 with TRBJ1-1; 7 bases agree with TRBD1. The CDR3 is made up of 13 amino acids. After removal of 6 bases from V and 5 bases from J, the junction contained 6 bases not matched to a gene. Germline values: CDR1 LNHDA, CDR2 SQIVND (reference sequence). The CDR3 DNA is TGTGCCAGTAGAGCCGGGACAGCTACTGAAGCTTTCTTT. Residues: CASRAGTATEAFF.

The sample holds a few counts of this clone. The rearrangement links TRBV5-4 to TRBJ1-3; TRBD1 matches 7 bases. The trim removed 2 bases at V and 0 bases at J, leaving 8 bases unmatched. CDR1 is SGHNT and CDR2 is YYREEE in the germline V gene (reference sequence). The CDR3 contains 17 residues. The CDR3 reads CASSFGTAGFSGNTIYF. CDR3 DNA: TGTGCCAGCAGCTTTGGGACAGCCGGATTCTCTGGAAACACCATATATTTT.

This chain connects TRBV18 to TRBJ2-6; TRBD1 aligns across 9 bases. Per germline, CDR1 KGHSH and CDR2 LQKENI. V trimming: 8 bases; J trimming: 2 bases; junction bases outside the gene matches: 10. The CDR3 consists of 17 residues. The CDR3 here is CASAPGQGTAGANVLTF. The CDR3 DNA reads TGTGCCAGCGCGCCGGGACAGGGAACTGCTGGGGCCAACGTCCTGACTTTC.

The chain employs TRBV2 and TRBJ1-5, with a possible D match to TRBD1 (5 bases). Germline V CDR1 and CDR2: SNHLY, FYNNEI. This CDR3 region has 15 residues. With 1 base removed from V and 6 bases from J, the gap between germline ends came to 13 bases. The CDR3 loop is CASSEGRREGQPQHF. The CDR3 bases are TGTGCCAGCAGTGAAGGTCGCAGGGAGGGTCAGCCCCAGCATTTT.

The J gene is TRBJ1-2, the V gene TRBV5-4; a weak D match, TRBD1 (5 bases). Germline V CDR1 and CDR2: SGHNT, YYREEE (reference sequence). Between the trimmed V and J ends, which lost 6 bases and 4 bases, there was a span of 19 bases. The CDR3 extends over 15 amino acids. The CDR3 protein is CASIDSMGGTYGYTF. The CDR3 DNA sequence: TGTGCCAGCATCGATTCTATGGGGGGGACCTATGGCTACACCTTC. The full variable domain, rest sourced from reference TRBV5-4 and TRBJ1-2, is ETGVTQSPTHLIKTRGQQVTLRCSSQSGHNTVSWYQQALGQGPQFIFQYYREEENGRGNFPPRFSGLQFPNYSSELNVNALELDDSALYLCASIDSMGGTYGYTFGSGTRLTVV.

There are a few counts of this clone. The V gene is TRBV19, the J gene TRBJ1-4, with TRBD1 as a possible D gene (5 bases). The V gene's germline CDR1 is LNHDA and CDR2 SQIVND (reference sequence). V lost 5 bases to trimming and J lost 3 bases, with 13 bases between them. This CDR3 region has 15 residues. The CDR3 here is CASSFTRASNEKLFF. CDR3 DNA: TGTGCCAGTAGTTTCACCAGGGCTTCTAATGAAAAACTGTTTTTT.

The chain is built from TRBV7-6 and TRBJ2-4, with 8 positions matching TRBD1. The CDR3 runs 13 residues. CDR1 is SGHVS, CDR2 FNYEAQ, per germline. V lost 5 bases to trimming and J lost 6 bases; unmatched junction nucleotides: 3. CDR3 DNA sequence: TGTGCCAGCAGCAGCGGACAGGGAAACATTCAGTACTTC. Amino acids: CASSSGQGNIQYF.

This clone has just a few counts. In DNA, the CDR3 is TGTGCCAGCAGCTTAGCCCAACGAGGGATCTCTCAGCCCCAGCATTTT. It codes for CASSLAQRGISQPQHF. The chain carries TRBV7-2 and TRBJ1-5; no clear D. The V end was cut by 0 bases, the J end by 6 bases, with 15 bases between. The CDR3 contains 16 residues. The germline V gene encodes CDR1 SGHTA and CDR2 FQGNSA.

This rearrangement joins TRBV6-5 to TRBJ2-1, with no clear D. Germline V CDR1 and CDR2: MNHEY, SVGAGI. V shed 0 bases and J shed 8 bases, with 14 bases lying between them. This CDR3 spans 15 amino acids. CDR3: CASSYSNSRWDEQFF. DNA for the CDR3: TGTGCCAGCAGTTACTCGAACAGCCGATGGGATGAGCAGTTCTTC.

About this clone itself: Other nucleotide sequences in the sample specify the same CDR3. The chain recombines TRBV19 with TRBJ2-1; TRBD1 matches at 7 bases. After removal of 4 bases from V and 2 bases from J, the junction contained 2 bases not matched to a gene. Germline lookup yields CDR1 LNHDA and CDR2 SQIVND (reference sequence). The CDR3 is 14 amino acids. The DNA for the CDR3 is TGTGCCAGTAGTAGACAGGGAACCTACAATGAGCAGTTCTTC. Protein product: CASSRQGTYNEQFF.

The genes are TRBV28 and TRBJ2-1; 11 nucleotides agree with TRBD2. The V and J ends lost 7 bases and 2 bases, in that order; junction bases with no gene match: 4. The CDR3 covers 15 residues. Germline V CDR1 and CDR2: MDHEN, SYDVKM. The DNA for the CDR3 is TGTGCCAGCACCTCGACTAGCGGGACCTACAATGAGCAGTTCTTC. Its protein product is CASTSTSGTYNEQFF.

This clone was seen a few times. The V gene is TRBV19, the J gene TRBJ1-4; unclear D gene. Germline V gene lookup returns CDR1 LNHDA and CDR2 SQIVND (reference sequence). This CDR3 region has 15 residues. The V end was cut by 7 bases, the J end by 0 bases, with 12 bases between. The DNA for the CDR3 is TGTGCCAGTATCGGTATTGAAACAACTAATGAAAAACTGTTTTTT. Encoded protein: CASIGIETTNEKLFF.

The V gene is TRBV2, the J gene TRBJ2-1, with TRBD1 identical over 7 bases. Germline CDR1 reads SNHLY; CDR2 reads FYNNEI. Germline trimming cut 5 bases from V and 1 base from J; bases unmatched to any gene: 11. The CDR3 length is 17 residues. CDR3 nucleotides: TGTGCCAGCAGTTTAACTGGACAGGATAGTTCCTACAATGAGCAGTTCTTC. Its protein product is CASSLTGQDSSYNEQFF. Together with reference TRBV2 and TRBJ2-1, the CDR3 gives the full variable domain: EPEVTQTPSHQVTQMGQEVILRCVPISNHLYFYWYRQILGQKVEFLVSFYNNEISEKSEIFDDQFSVERPDGSNFTLKIRSTKLEDSAMYFCASSLTGQDSSYNEQFFGPGTRLTVL.

V usage is TRBV29-1 and J usage is TRBJ2-3; the match to TRBD2 covers 10 bases. Per the germline V gene, CDR1 is SQVTM and CDR2 is ANQGSEA. V lost 6 bases and J lost 11; bases outside the gene matches: 14. The CDR3 covers 14 residues. CDR3 nucleotides: TGCAGCGTACGAACGGGACTAGCGAACATCGGGCAGTATTTT. It encodes CSVRTGLANIGQYF.

The chain employs TRBV29-1 and TRBJ1-1; D not resolved. The CDR3 is 14 residues long. The V end lost 7 bases, the J end lost 3 bases, and 18 bases lay between the germline ends. Germline V CDR1 and CDR2: SQVTM, ANQGSEA. Written as DNA, the CDR3 is TGCAGCGCCGCTCCCATTGCGGGTTACACTGAAGCTTTCTTT. Its protein product is CSAAPIAGYTEAFF.

The V and J genes are TRBV6-1 and TRBJ1-3; 12 positions match TRBD1. CDR1 and CDR2 (germline): MNHNS, SASEGT. J lost 4 bases, V lost 1 base, and 5 bases had no gene match. The CDR3 length is 17 residues. In DNA form, the CDR3 reads TGTGCCAGCAGTGAAGTGGGACAGGGGGCTAGAGGAAACACCATATATTTT. The encoded protein is CASSEVGQGARGNTIYF.

The chain employs TRBV6-5 and TRBJ2-7, with 9 positions matching TRBD2. The CDR3 contains 14 residues. Germline CDR1 and CDR2: MNHEY and SVGAGI. V lost 6 bases to trimming and J lost 0 bases; unmatched junction nucleotides: 3. The CDR3 DNA is TGTGCCAGCAGATTTAGCGGGAGCTCCTACGAGCAGTACTTC. Translated, it gives CASRFSGSSYEQYF.

The chain has TRBV5-8 and TRBJ2-6; possibly TRBD1 for D (5 bases). The V end was cut by 4 bases, the J end by 0 bases, with 14 bases between. This CDR3 is built from 17 residues. CDR1 is SGHTS and CDR2 is YDEGEE in the germline V gene. The CDR3 nucleotides are TGTGCCAGCAGCCTTAGACAGACAAGCTCTGGGGCCAACGTCCTGACTTTC. Encoded protein: CASSLRQTSSGANVLTF.

Concerning this clone: This sample includes further DNA sequences coding for the same CDR3. This chain uses TRBV9 with TRBJ2-1, with 8 bases lining up with TRBD2. Trimming cost V 3 bases and J 0 bases; bases outside gene matches: 2. Germline V gives CDR1 SGDLS, CDR2 YYNGEE. The CDR3 is 15 residues long. The CDR3 DNA reads TGTGCCAGCAGCGCCAGCGGGGGCTCCTACAATGAGCAGTTCTTC. Protein product: CASSASGGSYNEQFF.

The CDR3 DNA reads TGTGCCAGCAGCTTAGCCGGGGGGGACTATGGCTACACCTTC. Translation gives CASSLAGGDYGYTF. The rearrangement joins TRBV7-3 to TRBJ1-2; D perhaps matches TRBD1 (5 bases). This CDR3 comprises 14 residues. Germline CDR1 SGHTA, CDR2 FQGTGA. The V end was cut by 2 bases, the J end by 3 bases, with 10 bases between. The full variable domain, with the rest looked up from reference TRBV7-3 and TRBJ1-2, is GAGVSQTPSNKVTEKGKYVELRCDPISGHTALYWYRQSLGQGPEFLIYFQGTGAADDSGLPNDRFFAVRPEGSVSTLKIQRTERGDSAVYLCASSLAGGDYGYTFGSGTRLTVV.

The chain links TRBV4-3 to TRBJ2-2; 7 nucleotides match TRBD1. With 0 bases clipped from V and 7 bases from J, the junction kept 5 bases outside the gene matches. Germline V CDR1 and CDR2: LGHNA, YSLEER. This CDR3 comprises 15 residues. As DNA, the CDR3 is TGCGCCAGCAGCCAAGATGGGGCAGGGGGCGGGGAGCTGTTTTTT. The encoded protein is CASSQDGAGGGELFF.

In this sample, this clone turned up a few times. V and J are TRBV2 and TRBJ1-1, with D tentatively TRBD1 (6 bases). There are 13 residues in the CDR3. V was shortened by 7 bases and J by 7 bases, with 16 bases between the two germline ends. The germline V gene encodes CDR1 SNHLY and CDR2 FYNNEI. The CDR3 region has the DNA TGTGCCAGCAAAAGGGACAATTCCGATGAAGCTTTCTTT. Translated: CASKRDNSDEAFF.

This sequence joins TRBV19 and TRBJ1-2, with 7 nucleotides matching TRBD1. The junction had 12 bases not matched to a gene; V was cut back by 4 bases and J by 7 bases. The germline CDR1 and CDR2 sequences are LNHDA and SQIVND (reference sequence). CDR3 length equals 15 residues. CDR3 sequence: CASSTPGQVASGYTF. In nucleotides, the CDR3 is TGTGCCAGTAGTACCCCCGGACAGGTCGCAAGTGGCTACACCTTC.

The chain uses TRBV18 and TRBJ1-5, with D tentatively TRBD1 (6 bases). The V end was cut by 3 bases, the J end by 4 bases, with 10 bases between. The CDR3 totals 14 residues. The V gene's germline CDR1 is KGHSH and CDR2 LQKENI. This CDR3 is CASSPGTTNQPQHF. The DNA of the CDR3 is TGTGCCAGCTCACCTGGGACAACAAATCAGCCCCAGCATTTT.

The V call is TRBV7-8, the J call TRBJ2-2; D is uncertain. V lost 5 bases and J lost 1, with 11 bases in between. Germline values: CDR1 SGHVS, CDR2 FQNEAQ. CDR3 length: 15 amino acids. CDR3: CASSRYIGNTGELFF. As DNA, the CDR3 is TGTGCCAGCAGCCGGTATATTGGGAACACCGGGGAGCTGTTTTTT.

V gene TRBV4-1 combines with J gene TRBJ2-1; 8 bases align to TRBD2. V gave up 0 bases and J gave up 3 bases; unmatched junction bases: 4. CDR3 length equals 16 residues. The germline V gene has CDR1 MGHRA and CDR2 YSYEKL. Written as DNA, the CDR3 is TGCGCCAGCAGCCAAGATCGTCTAGCGGGCTACAATGAGCAGTTCTTC. It encodes CASSQDRLAGYNEQFF.

The rearrangement joins TRBV30 to TRBJ2-5; weak D call: TRBD2 (5 bases). The CDR3 contains 14 residues. CDR1 GTSNPN and CDR2 SVGIG come from the germline V gene (reference sequence). The V end lost 3 bases, the J end lost 5 bases, and 16 bases lay between the germline ends. CDR3 in amino acids: CAWSPGGSEETQYF. The CDR3 nucleotides are TGTGCCTGGAGCCCGGGCGGTAGCGAGGAGACCCAGTACTTC.

This sequence joins TRBV6-1 and TRBJ1-1, with a tentative D call TRBD1 (6 bases). Trimming shortened V by 0 bases and J by 3 bases, and 14 bases separated the two germline ends. In germline, CDR1 is MNHNS, CDR2 SASEGT. This CDR3 is 16 amino acids long. CDR3 nucleotides: TGTGCCAGCAGTGAAGCGGGTAGGGGGTGGGACACTGAAGCTTTCTTT. Translating gives CASSEAGRGWDTEAFF.

The chain has TRBV7-2 and TRBJ2-2; 10 bases are a match to TRBD2. This CDR3 contains 15 residues. Germline V lookup: CDR1 SGHTA, CDR2 FQGNSA. V lost 5 bases and J lost 7; bases outside the gene matches: 7. The CDR3 bases are TGTGCCAGCAGCCTTCCTAGCGGGGGTATCGGGGAGCTGTTTTTT. This translates into CASSLPSGGIGELFF.